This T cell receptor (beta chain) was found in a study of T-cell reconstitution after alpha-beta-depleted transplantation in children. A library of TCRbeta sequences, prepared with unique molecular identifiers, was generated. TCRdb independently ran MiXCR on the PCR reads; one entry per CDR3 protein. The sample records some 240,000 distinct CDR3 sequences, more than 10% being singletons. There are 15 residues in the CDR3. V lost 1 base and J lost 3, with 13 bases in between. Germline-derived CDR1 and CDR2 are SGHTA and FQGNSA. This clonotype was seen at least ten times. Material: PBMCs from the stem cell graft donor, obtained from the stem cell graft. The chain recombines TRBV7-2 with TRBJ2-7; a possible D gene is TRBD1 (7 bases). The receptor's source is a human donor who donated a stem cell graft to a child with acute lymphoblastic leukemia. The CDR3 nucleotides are TGTGCCAGCAGCTTAGAGGGGGGACAGTTCTACGAGCAGTACTTC. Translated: CASSLEGGQFYEQYF.